The following is a T cell receptor (beta chain) sequence with its context. Clones were read by immunoSEQ multiplex PCR, and TCRdb kept only the in-frame ones, dropping some. Of 55,000 to 65,000 clones in the sample, around 89% were seen once. CDR3 length: 15 residues. CDR1 LGHNA and CDR2 YSLEER come from the germline V gene. Trimming at V came to 4 bases and at J to 3 bases, leaving 8 bases not matched to a gene. These data are taken from a study of T cell changes during pregnancy in multiple sclerosis. Here the sequenced sample was peripheral blood, taken in the first trimester of pregnancy. The chain employs TRBV4-3 and TRBJ2-5; 7 bases map to TRBD2. This clonotype originated in a female donor in good health, enrolled as a control in a pregnancy study. CDR3 loop: CASSPGRGLEETQYF. CDR3 bases: TGCGCCAGCAGCCCGGGCCGCGGACTAGAAGAGACCCAGTACTTC.